This is a list of T cell receptor beta chains from one sample in a study of regulatory T cells in long-lasting Graves disease. MiXCR was run by TCRdb on the multiplex PCR reads, yielding one entry per CDR3 protein. This table holds 200,000 to 250,000 distinct CDR3 sequences, about 17% found once. The sequenced sample was peripheral blood mononuclear cells (PBMCs), obtained at new diagnosis, from a patient treated with antithyroid drugs. Source of these receptors: a female donor with Graves disease. CDR3s include the opening cysteine and the closing phenylalanine or tryptophan. D genes are given only for firm matches. Where a row states a size, it is once, few, many or the class of an expanded clone; other rows omit it.

j_call v_call clone_size d_call cdr3_nt cdr3_aa
TRBJ2-2 TRBV6-1 many TRBD2 TGTGCCAGCCCCGACCCCGGGACTAGCGTTCCCGGGGAGCTGTTTTTT CASPDPGTSVPGELFF
TRBJ2-3 TRBV29-1 many TRBD2 TGCAGCGTTATCGGACTAGCGGGCACAGATACGCAGTATTTT CSVIGLAGTDTQYF
TRBJ1-1 TRBV19 - - TGTGCCAGTACCCCGGGCGGGAACTACGCCATGAACACTGAAGCTTTCTTT CASTPGGNYAMNTEAFF
TRBJ1-3 TRBV9 many - TGTGCCAGCAGGGGCGGCTCTGGAAACACCATATATTTT CASRGGSGNTIYF
TRBJ2-1 TRBV12-3/TRBV12-4 many - TGTGCCAGCAGTTTCTCTCCCAGGGGCAATGAGCAGTTCTTC CASSFSPRGNEQFF
TRBJ1-2 TRBV28 many - TGTGCCAGCAGTTCCCCGGGGACGGGCGGCTACACCTTC CASSSPGTGGYTF
TRBJ2-5 TRBV6-1 many TRBD1 TGTGCCAGCAGCGAGGGACAGGGTGGCGCCCAAGGAGAGACCCAGTACTTC CASSEGQGGAQGETQYF
TRBJ2-7 TRBV19 many - TGTGCCAGTCGCCCGCGGTTTTCGAGCTACGAGCAGTACTTC CASRPRFSSYEQYF
TRBJ2-1 TRBV24-1 many - TGTGCCACCAGTGATACGGGACTCCGGGCGGAGCAGTTCTTC CATSDTGLRAEQFF
TRBJ2-7 TRBV7-9 many TRBD1 TGTGCCAGCAGCCCCGGGACAGGGCAGTACGAGCAGTACTTC CASSPGTGQYEQYF
TRBJ2-3 TRBV2 - TRBD2 TGTGCCAGCAGTGTACTCCCGGGACTAGCTGCAGATACGCAGTATTTT CASSVLPGLAADTQYF
TRBJ2-7 TRBV10-3 many - TGTGCCATCAGGGGACGGGAAAGTGGCGAGCAGTACTTC CAIRGRESGEQYF
TRBJ2-1 TRBV24-1 many TRBD2 TGTGCCACCAGTGCGGACGCCGCTAGCGGTGAGCAGTTCTTC CATSADAASGEQFF
TRBJ2-1 TRBV7-2 many - TGTGCCAGCACCGCGAGGAAGTTCTTC CASTARKFF
TRBJ2-3 TRBV29-1 many - TGCAGCGTCGGCACCACGCAGTATTTT CSVGTTQYF
TRBJ2-7 TRBV7-9 many - TGTGCCAGCAGCCAGAAGCGCGAGCAGTACTTC CASSQKREQYF
TRBJ2-3 TRBV15 many TRBD1 TGTGCCACCGCTAGGACAGGCGGAGTGAATACGCAGTATTTT CATARTGGVNTQYF
TRBJ1-1 TRBV19 many - TGTGCCAGTAGATGGACGGGGGAGACTGAAGCTTTCTTT CASRWTGETEAFF
TRBJ2-7 TRBV19 - - TGTGCCAGTAGTATAGGGCACGGAACAACACCCTACGAGCAGTACTTC CASSIGHGTTPYEQYF
TRBJ2-7 TRBV11-2 many TRBD2 TGTGCCAGCAGCTTAGACCCGGGAGGGGTCAACGAGCAGTACTTC CASSLDPGGVNEQYF
TRBJ2-3 TRBV20-1 many TRBD2 TGCAGTGCCCAGACTAGCGGCACAGATACGCAGTATTTT CSAQTSGTDTQYF
TRBJ2-7 TRBV7-9 - TRBD2 TGTGCCAGCAGCTTGGGTTTGTTCGCGGGACTAGCGGGAGGGCCCTGGGGCGAGCAGTACTTC CASSLGLFAGLAGGPWGEQYF
TRBJ1-1 TRBV6-1 - - TGTGCCAGCAGGGATTTCACTGAAGCTTTCTTT CASRDFTEAFF
TRBJ2-1 TRBV20-1 many TRBD2 TGCAGTGCTATAGCGGGTACCAGATACAATGAGCAGTTCTTC CSAIAGTRYNEQFF
TRBJ2-2 TRBV2 many TRBD2 TGTGCCGGGAGAGGGACTAGCGGGAGCGGGGAGCTGTTTTTT CAGRGTSGSGELFF
TRBJ2-7 TRBV6-2/TRBV6-3 - TRBD2 TGTGCCAGCAGTTACTCCGGGGGACTAGCGGGAGGCCCGGCCTACGAGCAGTACTTC CASSYSGGLAGGPAYEQYF
TRBJ2-1 TRBV28 many - TGTGCCAGTTGTAATAGACCACACTCCTACAATGAGCAGTTCTTC CASCNRPHSYNEQFF
TRBJ2-2 TRBV6-1 many TRBD1 TGTGCCAGCAGCTGGGACAGGGCCGGGGAGCTGTTTTTT CASSWDRAGELFF
TRBJ1-5 TRBV19 many - TGTGCCAGTAGTATGGCAGGGCTTCAGCCCCAGCATTTT CASSMAGLQPQHF
TRBJ1-2 TRBV29-1 many TRBD1 TGCAGCGACCGGACAGGCCTCGGCTACACCTTC CSDRTGLGYTF
TRBJ2-1 TRBV7-2 - - TGTGCCAGCAGCTCCGGTCGAGGGCGTGAGCAGTTCTTC CASSSGRGREQFF
TRBJ1-1 TRBV9 - - TGTGCCAGCAGCGTAGAGGGGAGCGCGGGCACTGAAGCTTTCTTT CASSVEGSAGTEAFF
TRBJ1-5 TRBV7-2 many - TGTGCCAGCAGCCCTACCGTGGGTGGCAATCAGCCCCAGCATTTT CASSPTVGGNQPQHF
TRBJ2-3 TRBV7-6 - - TGTGCCAGCGGGTTTCTCACAGATACGCAGTATTTT CASGFLTDTQYF
TRBJ1-2 TRBV30 many TRBD1 TGTGCCTGGGCCGGGACAGGGGTAGAAGGCTACACCTTC CAWAGTGVEGYTF
TRBJ2-2 TRBV7-9 - TRBD2 TGTGCCAGCAGCCCAACGGTGGGCGGGAGCCGATCCGGGGAGCTGTTTTTT CASSPTVGGSRSGELFF
TRBJ2-7 TRBV6-5 - - TGTGCCAGCAGTTCCGTGACAGTTCAATCCTACGAGCAGTACTTC CASSSVTVQSYEQYF
TRBJ2-7 TRBV5-1 many - TGCGCCAGCAGCTTGGCCCGGACGGACGGAAACGAGCAGTACTTC CASSLARTDGNEQYF
TRBJ1-3 TRBV18 - - TGTGCCAGCTCACCACCTGGGGTTCCTGGAAACACCATATATTTT CASSPPGVPGNTIYF
TRBJ2-7 TRBV20-1 - TRBD2 TGCAGTGCTAGACCCACGGGACTAGCGGGATTATACGAGCAGTACTTC CSARPTGLAGLYEQYF
TRBJ2-5 TRBV12-3/TRBV12-4 - - TGTGCCAGCAGCTCCTCCGGGACCGTAGGGTGGTCCCAGTACTTC CASSSSGTVGWSQYF
TRBJ2-3 TRBV6-5 many - TGTGCCAGCAGTTACCACCGGGACCCCCGAGGTGGTGGCACAGATACGCAGTATTTT CASSYHRDPRGGGTDTQYF
TRBJ2-7 TRBV7-6 - - TGTGCCAGCAGCCTCGCCGTGGACCCCTACGAGCAGTACTTC CASSLAVDPYEQYF
TRBJ1-6 TRBV12-3/TRBV12-4 many - TGTGCCAGCAGTCTGGACGGTGGGGTCAATTCACCCCTCCACTTT CASSLDGGVNSPLHF
TRBJ2-5 TRBV24-1 few TRBD2 TGTGCCACCAGTGATCCATCTTCAGAGGGCGGGAGCCAAGAGACCCAGTACTTC CATSDPSSEGGSQETQYF
TRBJ1-1 TRBV6-5 many - TGTGCCAGCAGTTGGGGCGGATCTTATTCTTCGGCTGAAGCTTTCTTT CASSWGGSYSSAEAFF
TRBJ1-1 TRBV7-6 few - TGTGCCAGCAGCTTACCAGGGTTAGGCACTGAAGCTTTCTTT CASSLPGLGTEAFF
TRBJ2-3 TRBV20-1 many - TGCAGTGCTAGAGACTCCGTAGGGGGGCTAGGGGGACAAGATTTGTATTTT CSARDSVGGLGGQDLYF
TRBJ1-4 TRBV9 - TRBD1 TGTGCCAGCAGCGGACAGGGGCACAGGTGGTCCGAAAAACTGTTTTTT CASSGQGHRWSEKLFF